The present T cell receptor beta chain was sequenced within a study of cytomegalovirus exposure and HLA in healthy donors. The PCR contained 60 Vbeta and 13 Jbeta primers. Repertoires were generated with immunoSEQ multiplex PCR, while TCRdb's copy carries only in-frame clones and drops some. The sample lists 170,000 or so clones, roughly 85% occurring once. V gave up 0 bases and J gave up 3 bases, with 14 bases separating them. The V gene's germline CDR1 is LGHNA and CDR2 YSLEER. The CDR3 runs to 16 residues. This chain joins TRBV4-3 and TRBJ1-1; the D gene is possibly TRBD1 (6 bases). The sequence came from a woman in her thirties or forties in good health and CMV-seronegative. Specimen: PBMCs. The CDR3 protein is CASSQDGGGLDTEAFF. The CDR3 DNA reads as TGCGCCAGCAGCCAAGATGGTGGGGGCTTGGACACTGAAGCTTTCTTT.